Given below is one T cell receptor (beta chain) in context. This receptor's antigen is unknown. Within one base of it there is no much larger clone, and no base qualities were kept. According to the germline V gene, CDR1 reads SGHRS and CDR2 reads YFSETQ. The junction carries 14 bases between V and J, which are trimmed by 0 bases and 2 bases respectively. There are 16 amino acids in the CDR3, from cysteine to phenylalanine inclusive. Just the 48-base CDR3 DNA is kept, in frame starting at base 1. These data belong to a study of blood T cell repertoires in COVID-19 (dated by TCRdb to 2018 to 2021). With regard to the full study: Collaborator samples came from the United States, Italy and Spain and covered acute and convalescent phases of COVID-19. The material from the prospective study consisted of cDNA or gDNA derived from T cells, B-cell-depleted T cells, or PBMCs. The dataset comprised deeply sampled blood TCRbeta repertoires from subjects exposed to, actively infected with, or recovered from COVID-19. The repertoires were released in a freely available public database intended as a resource for research on the immune response to SARS-CoV-2. Samples were obtained from the ongoing ImmuneRACE study (first 160 participants) and from 950 to 1,500 subjects provided by 6 global collaborators. Nearly every sample came with metadata listing a de-identified subject ID, COVID-19 status, age in years and sex. Where available, HLA class I and class II types were taken from metadata supplied by the sample provider and were not determined by assay-based typing. What the work shows at the level of the full study, not this receptor alone: The quantity of clinical and demographic metadata differed by source and by participant and was supplied without curation.

TCRbeta CDR3 regions were amplified from genomic DNA using the immunoSEQ Assay, a bias-controlled multiplex PCR. Turning to the authors' computational methods: The number of nucleated cells in each sample was estimated by amplification of reference gene primers within the assay. To quantify the absolute abundance of each unique TCRbeta CDR3 rearrangement, sequence reads were collapsed and filtered. For each sample, productive Simpson clonality was calculated as the square root of Simpson's diversity index across productive rearrangements. The source is immuneACCESS, and TCRdb retained only in-frame sequences with V and J called. Part of the clones is not carried over; for the studies checked, unresolved V genes explain less than half of this, and the remainder is unexplained. That table gives V, J and clone size, and the DNA gave D and trimming. The sample data list 100,000 or so clones, and approximately 81% of these were observed just once. The ten biggest clones cover 30% to 45% of the sample.

Whole blood was collected in K2EDTA tubes by collaborating institutions according to the institutions' own protocols. Collaborator samples were shipped for TCRbeta analysis as frozen whole blood, isolated PBMCs, or DNA extracted from either sample type. The material sequenced was peripheral blood. The sequence came from an elderly man with acute or convalescent COVID-19. Recombination connected TRBV5-1 to TRBJ1-2; the D gene is possibly TRBD1, with 5 bases matching. The bases are TGCGCCAGCAGCTTGGCCCGCGGGGGTTTCAACTATGGCTACACCTTC. This is translated as CASSLARGGFNYGYTF.